This paragraph covers one T cell receptor (beta chain) sequence. The data were obtained in a study of blood T cell repertoires in COVID-19. Study background: Acute-phase and convalescent COVID-19 samples originated in the United States, Italy and Spain.

Seattle-derived patients entered the study during active infection and were followed longitudinally. In the original workflow: Amplification with reference gene primers provided the estimates of nucleated cell counts. The assay was immunoSEQ multiplex PCR, and TCRdb's table has in-frame clones only and misses some. V, J and clone size are those of that table, while D and trimming were read from the DNA. This table holds roughly 200,000 clones, roughly three quarters found once. In germline, CDR1 is KGHSH, CDR2 LQKENI. This CDR3 region has 13 residues. The V end was cut by 5 bases, the J end by 1 base, with 8 bases between.

The material sequenced was peripheral blood. The chain carries TRBV18 and TRBJ1-1; perhaps TRBD1 as D (6 bases). The source is a woman in her thirties or forties with COVID-19, enrolled during active disease. CDR3 in amino acids: CASSGTPNTEAFF. The CDR3 nucleotides are TGTGCCAGCTCAGGGACACCGAACACTGAAGCTTTCTTT.